The 19 T cell receptor beta chains below all came from one sample that was sequenced in a study of blood T cell repertoires in COVID-19. The method was immunoSEQ multiplex PCR; TCRdb's version includes in-frame clones alone and lacks a portion of them. In the table there are around 87,000 clones, around 79% of which are singletons. The source material was peripheral blood. Source of these receptors: a woman older than 75 with acute or convalescent COVID-19.

The rearrangement uses TRBV4-2 and TRBJ1-4, with D maybe TRBD1 (5 bases). V shed 4 bases and J shed 6 bases, with 15 bases lying between them. Germline CDR1 and CDR2: LGHNA and YNFKEQ. The CDR3 extends over 15 amino acids. As DNA, the CDR3 is TGTGCCAGCAGCCCCCATCGCGGGACGGATGAAAAACTGTTTTTT. Translated, it gives CASSPHRGTDEKLFF.

V is TRBV7-8 and J is TRBJ2-3, with D unclear. Per the germline V gene, CDR1 is SGHVS and CDR2 is FQNEAQ. The CDR3 loop spans 12 amino acids. V lost 5 bases to trimming and J lost 5 bases, with 8 bases between them. Here the CDR3 DNA reads TGTGCCAGCAGCAGAGTCAGAGATACGCAGTATTTT. It specifies CASSRVRDTQYF.

The rearrangement uses TRBV6-6 and TRBJ1-6; TRBD1 matches 12 bases. This CDR3 has 16 amino acids. Germline V gene lookup returns CDR1 MNHNY and CDR2 SVGAGI (reference sequence). Trimming at V came to 5 bases and at J to 6 bases, leaving 5 bases not matched to a gene. CDR3 DNA sequence: TGTGCCAGCAGTACGGGACAGGGGGCAGGTAATTCACCCCTCCACTTT. Protein: CASSTGQGAGNSPLHF.

J is TRBJ2-2 and V is TRBV11-3, with D tentatively TRBD2 (6 bases). CDR1 and CDR2 (germline): SGHNT, YENEEA. This CDR3 contains 18 residues. The V and J ends lost 8 bases and 0 bases respectively, with 22 bases between them. In DNA form, the CDR3 reads TGTGCCAGCCGATCGGTGGGACTGCAACCTACGAACACCGGGGAGCTGTTTTTT. It encodes CASRSVGLQPTNTGELFF.

V and J are TRBV30 and TRBJ1-1; no clear D gene. The CDR3 covers 15 residues. Germline V gene lookup returns CDR1 GTSNPN and CDR2 SVGIG (reference sequence). V shed 0 bases and J shed 5 bases, with 16 bases lying between them. The CDR3 bases are TGTGCCTGGAGTGTAAAGACTAGTGGGCAAACTGAAGCTTTCTTT. Translated: CAWSVKTSGQTEAFF.

In DNA, the CDR3 is TGTGCCAGCAGGTGGAGCAGAAGCACAGATACGCAGTATTTT. Protein sequence: CASRWSRSTDTQYF. The V gene is TRBV6-5, the J gene TRBJ2-3; no clear D gene. Germline loops: CDR1 MNHEY, CDR2 SVGAGI. The CDR3 has 14 residues. The germline V and J ends were trimmed by 6 bases and 0 bases, with 10 bases remaining between them.

The chain joins TRBV27 to TRBJ2-1; D perhaps matches TRBD1 (7 bases). This CDR3 region has 15 residues. The V gene's germline CDR1 is MNHEY and CDR2 SMNVEV (reference sequence). V lost 5 bases, J lost 1 base, and 12 bases lay in between. The CDR3 nucleotides read TGTGCCAGCAGTCTCCAGGGGGGTTCCTACAATGAGCAGTTCTTC. Translating it yields CASSLQGGSYNEQFF.

The chain links TRBV5-8 to TRBJ1-2; no definite D call. Trimming pared 0 bases from V and 5 bases from J, leaving 11 bases between. Germline assignment: CDR1 SGHTS and CDR2 YDEGEE. This CDR3 comprises 14 residues. As DNA, the CDR3 is TGTGCCAGCAGCTTGGGACTATTCCAATATGGCTACACCTTC. This gives the protein CASSLGLFQYGYTF.

V usage is TRBV6-2 or TRBV6-3 and J usage is TRBJ1-1; no clear D gene. This CDR3 is 12 amino acids long. The germline CDR1 and CDR2 sequences are MNHEY and SVGEGT. Trimming took off 0 bases at V and 8 bases at J, with 7 bases between the two ends. The CDR3 nucleotides read TGTGCCAGCAGTTACTCTTGGAGCGAAGCTTTCTTT. It is translated as CASSYSWSEAFF.

The chain employs TRBV5-1 and TRBJ1-2; TRBD1 might be the D (5 bases). From germline, CDR1 is SGHRS and CDR2 YFSETQ. Trimming stripped 5 bases from V and 6 bases from J, with 14 bases between. The CDR3 consists of 13 residues. The DNA of the CDR3 is TGCGCCAGCAGAGCGGGGGTGGAGAATGGCTACACCTTC. Its translation is CASRAGVENGYTF.

This chain links TRBV5-1 with TRBJ2-4, with D perhaps matching TRBD2 (6 bases). The germline gives CDR1 SGHRS, CDR2 YFSETQ. The CDR3 has 15 residues. Trimming shortened V by 6 bases and J by 3 bases, and 16 bases separated the two germline ends. CDR3 DNA: TGCGCCAGCACCCCGGGGGATCCAGACAAAAACATTCAGTACTTC. Amino acid sequence: CASTPGDPDKNIQYF.

The gene calls are TRBV7-2 and TRBJ2-7; D is unclear. The length of the CDR3 is 15 residues. Germline CDR1 SGHTA, CDR2 FQGNSA. The germline V and J ends were trimmed by 5 bases and 1 base, with 15 bases remaining between them. CDR3 coding DNA: TGTGCCAGCAGCCCCAACCCGACTCCTTCCTACGAGCAGTACTTC. Translating gives CASSPNPTPSYEQYF.

The rearrangement uses TRBV6-5 and TRBJ1-2; 7 positions agree with TRBD1. J lost 4 bases, V lost 5 bases, and 4 bases had no gene match. The germline V gene encodes CDR1 MNHEY and CDR2 SVGAGI. There are 13 residues in the CDR3. CDR3 DNA sequence: TGTGCCAGCAGTATGACAGGGACCTATGGCTACACCTTC. This translates into CASSMTGTYGYTF.

This sequence joins TRBV28 and TRBJ2-1; the D is unclear. The CDR3 has 13 residues. V was trimmed by 9 bases and J by 0 bases, leaving 9 bases between them. The germline V gene encodes CDR1 MDHEN and CDR2 SYDVKM. CDR3 amino acids: CASRLSSYNEQFF. The CDR3 bases are TGTGCCAGTCGACTTAGCTCCTACAATGAGCAGTTCTTC.

This clone was observed a few times. The chain joins TRBV5-4 to TRBJ1-2; D gene unclear. V gave up 0 bases and J gave up 5 bases, with 5 bases separating them. Germline CDR1 and CDR2: SGHNT and YYREEE (reference sequence). The CDR3 totals 12 residues. The DNA for the CDR3 is TGTGCCAGCAGCTTGGCCGAGTATGGCTACACCTTC. Its translation: CASSLAEYGYTF.

This chain joins TRBV19 and TRBJ2-2, with D maybe TRBD1 (6 bases). This CDR3 has 16 residues. Trimming removed 7 bases at V and 0 bases at J, with 15 bases between. Germline V gene sequence: CDR1 LNHDA, CDR2 SQIVND (reference sequence). The CDR3 nucleotides read TGTGCCAGTAAACGGATGGACAGTTCGAACACCGGGGAGCTGTTTTTT. Protein: CASKRMDSSNTGELFF.

This clone has a handful of counts. This rearrangement joins TRBV3-1 (or the pseudogene TRBV3-2) to TRBJ2-1, with 11 bases aligning to TRBD2. J was trimmed by 0 bases and V by 5 bases; bases with no gene match: 6. The CDR3 totals 17 residues. CDR1 is LGHDT, CDR2 YNNKEL, per germline (reference sequence). The CDR3 DNA reads TGTGCCAGCAGCAAGACTAGCGGGGCAAGCTCCTACAATGAGCAGTTCTTC. Translating it yields CASSKTSGASSYNEQFF.

This clone was counted between two and nine times. The rearrangement uses TRBV5-1 and TRBJ1-5; D is ambiguous. The germline gives CDR1 SGHRS, CDR2 YFSETQ. The CDR3 runs to 15 residues. V was shortened by 0 bases and J by 1 base, with 8 bases between the two germline ends. The CDR3 nucleotides are TGCGCCAGCAGCTTGGCGGGCGGGAGCAATCAGCCCCAGCATTTT. Its protein is CASSLAGGSNQPQHF.

The chain combines TRBV24-1 with TRBJ2-1; D is undetermined. CDR1 is KGHDR, CDR2 SFDVKD, per germline. Trimming stripped 6 bases from V and 1 base from J, with 12 bases between. This CDR3 has 15 amino acids. This CDR3 reads CATSRSDSSYNEQFF. The CDR3 DNA follows: TGTGCCACCAGTAGATCAGATTCTTCCTACAATGAGCAGTTCTTC.